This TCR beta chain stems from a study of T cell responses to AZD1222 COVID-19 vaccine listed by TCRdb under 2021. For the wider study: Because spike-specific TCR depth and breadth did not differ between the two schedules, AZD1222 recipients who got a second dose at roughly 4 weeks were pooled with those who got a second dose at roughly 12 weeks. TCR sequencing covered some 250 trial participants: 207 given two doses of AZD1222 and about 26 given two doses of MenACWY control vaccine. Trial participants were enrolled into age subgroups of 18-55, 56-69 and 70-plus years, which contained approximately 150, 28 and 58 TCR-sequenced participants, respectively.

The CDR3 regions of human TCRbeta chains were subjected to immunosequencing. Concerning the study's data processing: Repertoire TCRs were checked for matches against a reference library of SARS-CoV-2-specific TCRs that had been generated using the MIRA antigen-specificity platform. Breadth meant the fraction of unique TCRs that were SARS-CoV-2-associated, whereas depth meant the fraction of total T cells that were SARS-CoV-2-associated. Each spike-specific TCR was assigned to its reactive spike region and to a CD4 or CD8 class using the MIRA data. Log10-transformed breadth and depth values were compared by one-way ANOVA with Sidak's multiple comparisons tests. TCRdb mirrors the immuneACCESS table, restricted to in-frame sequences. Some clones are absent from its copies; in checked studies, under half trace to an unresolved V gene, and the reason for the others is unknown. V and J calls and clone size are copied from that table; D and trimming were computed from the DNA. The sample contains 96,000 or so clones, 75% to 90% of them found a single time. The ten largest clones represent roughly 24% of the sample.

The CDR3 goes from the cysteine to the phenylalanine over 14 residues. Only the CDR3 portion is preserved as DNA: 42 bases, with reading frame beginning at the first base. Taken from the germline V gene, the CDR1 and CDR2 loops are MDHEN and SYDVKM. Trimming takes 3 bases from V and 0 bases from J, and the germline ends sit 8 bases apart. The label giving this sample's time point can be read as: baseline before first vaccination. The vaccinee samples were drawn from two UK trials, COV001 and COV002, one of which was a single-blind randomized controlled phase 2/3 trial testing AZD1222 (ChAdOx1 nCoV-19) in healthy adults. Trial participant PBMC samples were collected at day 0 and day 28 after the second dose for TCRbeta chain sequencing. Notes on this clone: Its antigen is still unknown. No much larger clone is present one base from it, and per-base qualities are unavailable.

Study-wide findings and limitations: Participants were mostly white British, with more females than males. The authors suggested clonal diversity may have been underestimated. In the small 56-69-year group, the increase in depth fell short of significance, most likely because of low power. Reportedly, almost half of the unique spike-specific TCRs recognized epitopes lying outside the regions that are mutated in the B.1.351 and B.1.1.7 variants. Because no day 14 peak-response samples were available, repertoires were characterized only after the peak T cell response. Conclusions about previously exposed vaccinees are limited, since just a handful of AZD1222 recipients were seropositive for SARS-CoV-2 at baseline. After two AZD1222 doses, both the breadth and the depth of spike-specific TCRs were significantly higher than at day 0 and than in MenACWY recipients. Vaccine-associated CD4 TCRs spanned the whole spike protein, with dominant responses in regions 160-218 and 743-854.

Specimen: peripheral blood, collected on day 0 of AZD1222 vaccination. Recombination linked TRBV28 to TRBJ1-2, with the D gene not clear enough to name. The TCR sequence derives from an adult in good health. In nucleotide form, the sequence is TGTGCCAGCAGTTTGACACGAGCTAACTATGGCTACACCTTC. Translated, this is CASSLTRANYGYTF.